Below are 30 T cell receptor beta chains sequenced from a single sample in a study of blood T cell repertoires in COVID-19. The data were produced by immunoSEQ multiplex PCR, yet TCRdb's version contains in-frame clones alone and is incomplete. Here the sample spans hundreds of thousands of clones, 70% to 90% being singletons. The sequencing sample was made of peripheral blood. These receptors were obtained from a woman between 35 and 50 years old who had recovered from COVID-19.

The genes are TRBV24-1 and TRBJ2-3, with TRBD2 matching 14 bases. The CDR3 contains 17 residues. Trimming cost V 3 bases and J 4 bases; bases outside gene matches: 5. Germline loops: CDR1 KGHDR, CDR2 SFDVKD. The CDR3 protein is CATSDLTSGRAPDTQYF. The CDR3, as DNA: TGTGCCACCAGTGATCTGACTAGCGGGAGGGCGCCAGATACGCAGTATTTT.

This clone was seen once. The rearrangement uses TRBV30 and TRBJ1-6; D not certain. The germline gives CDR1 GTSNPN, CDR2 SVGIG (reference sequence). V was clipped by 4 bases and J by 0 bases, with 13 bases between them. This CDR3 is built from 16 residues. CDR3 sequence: CAWKVASPSYNSPLHF. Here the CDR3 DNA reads TGTGCCTGGAAAGTGGCTAGCCCCTCCTATAATTCACCCCTCCACTTT.

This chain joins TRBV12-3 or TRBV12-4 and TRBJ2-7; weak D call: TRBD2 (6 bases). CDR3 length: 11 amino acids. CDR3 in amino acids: CATGEGYEQYF. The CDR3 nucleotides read TGTGCGACGGGAGAGGGGTACGAGCAGTACTTC.

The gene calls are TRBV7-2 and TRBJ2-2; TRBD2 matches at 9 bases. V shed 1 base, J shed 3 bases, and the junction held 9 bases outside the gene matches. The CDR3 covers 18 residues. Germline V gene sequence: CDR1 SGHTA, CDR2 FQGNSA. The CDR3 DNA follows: TGTGCCAGCAGCTTAGTCGGCCCTAGCGGGACATACACCGGGGAGCTGTTTTTT. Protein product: CASSLVGPSGTYTGELFF.

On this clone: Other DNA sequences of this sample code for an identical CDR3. CDR3 nucleotide sequence: TGTGCCAGCAGCAAACCGACTAGTCAATATTCCGGGGAGCTGTTTTTT. Amino acids: CASSKPTSQYSGELFF. This chain connects TRBV7-3 to TRBJ2-2, with D possibly being TRBD2 (6 bases). Germline assignment: CDR1 SGHTA and CDR2 FQGTGA. This CDR3 is 16 amino acids long. V lost 5 bases and J 6 bases, leaving 19 bases between the germline ends.

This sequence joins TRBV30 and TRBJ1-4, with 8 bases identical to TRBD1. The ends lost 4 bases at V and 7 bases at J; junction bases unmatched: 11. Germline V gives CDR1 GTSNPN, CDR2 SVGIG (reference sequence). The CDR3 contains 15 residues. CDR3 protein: CAWKQGDYGGEKLFF. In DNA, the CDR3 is TGTGCCTGGAAACAGGGGGATTATGGTGGTGAAAAACTGTTTTTT.

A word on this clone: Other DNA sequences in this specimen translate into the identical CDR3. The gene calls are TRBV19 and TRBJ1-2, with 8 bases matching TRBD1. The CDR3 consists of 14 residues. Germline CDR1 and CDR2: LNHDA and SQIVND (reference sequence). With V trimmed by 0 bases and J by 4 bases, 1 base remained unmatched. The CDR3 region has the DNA TGTGCCAGTAGTATAGACAGGGGGCCCTATGGCTACACCTTC. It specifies CASSIDRGPYGYTF.

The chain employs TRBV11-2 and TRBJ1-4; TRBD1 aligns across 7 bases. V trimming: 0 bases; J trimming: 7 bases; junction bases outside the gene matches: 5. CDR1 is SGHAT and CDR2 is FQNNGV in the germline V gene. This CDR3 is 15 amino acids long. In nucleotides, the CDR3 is TGTGCCAGCAGCTTAGAGAGGGGGCTTAGTGAAAAACTGTTTTTT. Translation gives CASSLERGLSEKLFF.

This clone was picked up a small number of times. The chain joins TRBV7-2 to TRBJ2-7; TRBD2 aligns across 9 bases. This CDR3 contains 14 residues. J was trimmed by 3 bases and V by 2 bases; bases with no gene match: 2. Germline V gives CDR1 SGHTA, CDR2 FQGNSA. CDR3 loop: CASSLTSGLYEQYF. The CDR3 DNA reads TGTGCCAGCAGCTTAACTAGCGGGCTCTACGAGCAGTACTTC.

CDR3 in DNA: TGTGCCAGCAGCTTTACTGTTTCCGAGCAGTACTTC. Protein: CASSFTVSEQYF. This sequence joins TRBV11-2 and TRBJ2-7, with no clear D. The CDR3 covers 12 residues. Germline CDR1 and CDR2: SGHAT and FQNNGV. Trimming stripped 3 bases from V and 6 bases from J, with 9 bases between.

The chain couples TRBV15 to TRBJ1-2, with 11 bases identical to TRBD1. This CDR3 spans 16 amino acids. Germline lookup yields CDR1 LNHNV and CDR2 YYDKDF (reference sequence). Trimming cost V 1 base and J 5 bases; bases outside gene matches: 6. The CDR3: CATSRGTGGEDYGYTF. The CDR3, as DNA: TGTGCCACCAGCAGAGGGACAGGGGGCGAGGATTATGGCTACACCTTC.

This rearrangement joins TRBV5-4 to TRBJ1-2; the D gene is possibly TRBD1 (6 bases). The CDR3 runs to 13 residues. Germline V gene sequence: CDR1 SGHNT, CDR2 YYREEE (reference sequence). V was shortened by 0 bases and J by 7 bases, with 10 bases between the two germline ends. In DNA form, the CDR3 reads TGTGCCAGCAGCTTGGACAGGGCTGGTGGCTACACCTTC. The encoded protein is CASSLDRAGGYTF.

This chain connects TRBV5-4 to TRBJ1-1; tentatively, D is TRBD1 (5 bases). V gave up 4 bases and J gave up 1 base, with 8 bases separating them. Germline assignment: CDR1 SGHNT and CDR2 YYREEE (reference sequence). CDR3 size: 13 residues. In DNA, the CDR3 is TGTGCCAGCAGCGTAACAGGGAACACTGAAGCTTTCTTT. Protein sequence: CASSVTGNTEAFF.

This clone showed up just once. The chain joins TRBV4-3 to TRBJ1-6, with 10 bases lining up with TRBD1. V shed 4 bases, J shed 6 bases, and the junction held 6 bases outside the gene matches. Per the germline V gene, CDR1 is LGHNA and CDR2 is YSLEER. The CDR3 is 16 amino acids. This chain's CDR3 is CASSRSTGGLNSPLHF. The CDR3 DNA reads TGCGCCAGCAGCCGCTCGACAGGGGGCCTTAATTCACCCCTCCACTTT.

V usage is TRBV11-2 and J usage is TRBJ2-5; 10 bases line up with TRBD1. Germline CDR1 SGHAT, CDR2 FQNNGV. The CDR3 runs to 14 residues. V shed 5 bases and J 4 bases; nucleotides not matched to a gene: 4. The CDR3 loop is CASSRQGARETQYF. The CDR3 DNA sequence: TGTGCCAGCAGCAGACAGGGGGCGAGAGAGACCCAGTACTTC.

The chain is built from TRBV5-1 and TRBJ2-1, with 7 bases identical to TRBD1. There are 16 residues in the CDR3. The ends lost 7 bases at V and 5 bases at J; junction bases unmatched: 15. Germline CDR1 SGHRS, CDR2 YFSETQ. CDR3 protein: CASAGLDRVNNNEQFF. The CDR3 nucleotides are TGCGCCAGCGCAGGGCTTGACAGGGTTAATAACAATGAGCAGTTCTTC.

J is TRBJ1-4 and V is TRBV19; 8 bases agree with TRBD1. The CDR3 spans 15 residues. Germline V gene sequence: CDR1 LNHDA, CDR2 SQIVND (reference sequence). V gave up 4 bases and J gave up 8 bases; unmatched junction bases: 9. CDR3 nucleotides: TGTGCCAGTAGTAAAAACAGGGGGGTCGCGGAAAAACTGTTTTTT. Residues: CASSKNRGVAEKLFF. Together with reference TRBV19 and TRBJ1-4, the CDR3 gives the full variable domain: DGGITQSPKYLFRKEGQNVTLSCEQNLNHDAMYWYRQDPGQGLRLIYYSQIVNDFQKGDIAEGYSVSREKKESFPLTVTSAQKNPTAFYLCASSKNRGVAEKLFFGSGTQLSVL.

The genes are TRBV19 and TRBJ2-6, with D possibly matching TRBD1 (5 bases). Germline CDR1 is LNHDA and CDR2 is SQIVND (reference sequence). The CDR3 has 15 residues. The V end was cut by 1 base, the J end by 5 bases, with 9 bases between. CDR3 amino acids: CASSIVDSRANVLTF. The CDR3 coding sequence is TGTGCCAGTAGTATAGTCGACAGCCGGGCCAACGTCCTGACTTTC.

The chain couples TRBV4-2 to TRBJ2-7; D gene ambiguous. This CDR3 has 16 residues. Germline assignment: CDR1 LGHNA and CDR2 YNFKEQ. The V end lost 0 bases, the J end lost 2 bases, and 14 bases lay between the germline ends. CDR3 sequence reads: CASSQDFRPNPYEQYF. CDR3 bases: TGTGCCAGCAGCCAAGATTTCAGGCCGAATCCCTACGAGCAGTACTTC.

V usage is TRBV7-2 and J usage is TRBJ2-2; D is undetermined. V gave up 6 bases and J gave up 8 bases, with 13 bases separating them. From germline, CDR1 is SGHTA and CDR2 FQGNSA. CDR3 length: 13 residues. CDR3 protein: CASRRLRGGELFF. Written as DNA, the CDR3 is TGTGCCAGCAGACGCCTGCGAGGAGGGGAGCTGTTTTTT.

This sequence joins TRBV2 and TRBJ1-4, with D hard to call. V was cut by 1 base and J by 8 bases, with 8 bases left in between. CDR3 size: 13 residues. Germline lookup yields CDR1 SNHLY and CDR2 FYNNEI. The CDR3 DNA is TGTGCCAGCAGTGAAGGGGCCAGGGAAAAACTGTTTTTT. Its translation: CASSEGAREKLFF.

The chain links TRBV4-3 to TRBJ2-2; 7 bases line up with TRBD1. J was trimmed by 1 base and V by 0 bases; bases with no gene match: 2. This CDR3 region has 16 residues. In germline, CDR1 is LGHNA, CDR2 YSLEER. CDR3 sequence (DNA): TGCGCCAGCAGCCAAGACAGGACAGGGAACACCGGGGAGCTGTTTTTT. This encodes CASSQDRTGNTGELFF.

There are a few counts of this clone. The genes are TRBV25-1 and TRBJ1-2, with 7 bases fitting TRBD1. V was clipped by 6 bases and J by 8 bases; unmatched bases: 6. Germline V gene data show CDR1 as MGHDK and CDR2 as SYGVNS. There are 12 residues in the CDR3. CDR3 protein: CASREGGRGYTF. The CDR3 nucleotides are TGTGCCAGCAGGGAAGGGGGCCGGGGCTACACCTTC.

The CDR3 DNA sequence: TGTGCCAGCATATCCCTAGCGGGAGACAATGAGCAGTTCTTC. This gives the protein CASISLAGDNEQFF. The chain joins TRBV2 to TRBJ2-1, with TRBD2 matching 10 bases. Germline V gene lookup returns CDR1 SNHLY and CDR2 FYNNEI. With 7 bases clipped from V and 5 bases from J, the junction kept 5 bases outside the gene matches. The CDR3 runs 14 residues. Complete variable domain (other parts from reference TRBV2 and TRBJ2-1): EPEVTQTPSHQVTQMGQEVILRCVPISNHLYFYWYRQILGQKVEFLVSFYNNEISEKSEIFDDQFSVERPDGSNFTLKIRSTKLEDSAMYFCASISLAGDNEQFFGPGTRLTVL.

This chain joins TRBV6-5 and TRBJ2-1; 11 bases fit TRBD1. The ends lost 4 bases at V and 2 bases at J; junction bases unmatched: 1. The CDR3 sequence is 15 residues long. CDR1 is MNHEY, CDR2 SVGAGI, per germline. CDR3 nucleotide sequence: TGTGCCAGCAGTTTGGACAGGGGGCCCTACAATGAGCAGTTCTTC. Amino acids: CASSLDRGPYNEQFF.

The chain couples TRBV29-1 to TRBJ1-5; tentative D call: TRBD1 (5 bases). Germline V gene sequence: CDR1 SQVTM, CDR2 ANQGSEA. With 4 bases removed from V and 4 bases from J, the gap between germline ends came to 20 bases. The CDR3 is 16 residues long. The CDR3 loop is CSVADSPGRVNQPQHF. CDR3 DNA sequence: TGCAGCGTTGCAGATAGTCCAGGGAGGGTGAATCAGCCCCAGCATTTT.

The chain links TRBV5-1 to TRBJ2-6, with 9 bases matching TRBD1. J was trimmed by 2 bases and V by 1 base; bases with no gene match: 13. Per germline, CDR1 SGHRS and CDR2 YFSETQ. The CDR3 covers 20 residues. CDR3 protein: CASSLRAGTGFPTGANVLTF. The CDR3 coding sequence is TGCGCCAGCAGCTTGAGAGCCGGGACAGGGTTTCCGACTGGGGCCAACGTCCTGACTTTC.

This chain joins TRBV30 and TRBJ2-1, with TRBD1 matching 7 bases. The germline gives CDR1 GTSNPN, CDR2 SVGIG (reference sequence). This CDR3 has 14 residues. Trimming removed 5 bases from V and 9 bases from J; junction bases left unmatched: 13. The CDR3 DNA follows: TGTGCCTGGTTGCTAGACAGGGTGTATGGTGAGCAGTTCTTC. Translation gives CAWLLDRVYGEQFF.

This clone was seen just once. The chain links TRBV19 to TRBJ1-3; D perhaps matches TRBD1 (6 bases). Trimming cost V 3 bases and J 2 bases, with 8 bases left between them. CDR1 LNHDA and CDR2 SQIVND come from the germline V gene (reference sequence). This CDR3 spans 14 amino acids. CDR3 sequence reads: CASSISGAGNTIYF. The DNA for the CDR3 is TGTGCCAGTAGTATTTCAGGGGCTGGAAACACCATATATTTT.

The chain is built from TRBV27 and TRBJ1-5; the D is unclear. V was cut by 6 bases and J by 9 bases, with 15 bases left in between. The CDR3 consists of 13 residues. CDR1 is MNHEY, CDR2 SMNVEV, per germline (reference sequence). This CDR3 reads CASRTARLGPQHF. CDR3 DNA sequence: TGTGCCAGCAGAACAGCCCGCTTAGGGCCCCAGCATTTT.